The 10 T cell receptor beta chains listed next were all sequenced from one sample in a study of human T cells and chemical hapten exposure (dated by TCRdb to about 2021). Library preparation employed RACE. The sequencing machine was a NextSeq 500. Starting from the raw public reads, TCRdb applied fastp trimming at Q25, assembled clones with MiXCR and retained in-frame beta chains. Every entry covers one CDR3 protein and lists the most common genes and DNA from its rows. The sample table shows approximately 87,000 distinct CDR3 sequences, and about an eighth are seen once. The ten largest account for about 3% of the sample. According to the study, the label for this sample's time point signals: patch test 2, 6 weeks after DPC sensitization. Sample treatment or condition, as interpreted from the label and publication: therapeutic diphenylcyclopropenone sensitization with weekly scalp DPC. The specimen was whole blood, collected in connection with sensitization to the hapten diphenylcyclopropenone (DPC). These receptors were obtained from a woman aged 40-49 years with alopecia areata. Some clones in this sample may be carry-over from other donors' samples.

This clonotype was detected many times. The V and J genes are TRBV29-1 and TRBJ2-5; D gene uncertain. The CDR3 totals 13 residues. The V end was cut by 0 bases, the J end by 7 bases, with 12 bases between. From germline, CDR1 is SQVTM and CDR2 ANQGSEA. The CDR3: CSVEELTYATQYF. For the CDR3, the DNA is TGCAGCGTTGAAGAATTGACATACGCGACCCAGTACTTC.

The V call is TRBV6-1, the J call TRBJ1-4; maybe TRBD1 (6 bases). Per germline, CDR1 MNHNS and CDR2 SASEGT. V was clipped by 8 bases and J by 2 bases, with 9 bases between them. This CDR3 has 13 residues. This CDR3 reads CASRRGTNEKLFF. CDR3 nucleotides: TGTGCCAGCCGGAGGGGGACTAATGAAAAACTGTTTTTT.

This clonotype was seen at least ten times. The CDR3 sequence is CASSVRQGLNTGELFF. CDR3 nucleotide sequence: TGTGCCAGCAGCGTCCGACAGGGGTTAAACACCGGGGAGCTGTTTTTT. The chain employs TRBV7-6 and TRBJ2-2, with 8 bases lining up with TRBD1. The CDR3 covers 16 residues. CDR1 SGHVS and CDR2 FNYEAQ come from the germline V gene. The ends lost 5 bases at V and 2 bases at J; junction bases unmatched: 7. Looking up the rest from reference TRBV7-6 and TRBJ2-2 gives the full variable domain: GAGVSQSPRYKVTKRGQDVALRCDPISGHVSLYWYRQALGQGPEFLTYFNYEAQQDKSGLPNDRFSAERPEGSISTLTIQRTEQRDSAMYRCASSVRQGLNTGELFFGEGSRLTVL.

The chain combines TRBV29-1 with TRBJ2-1; 13 nucleotides agree with TRBD2. CDR3 length: 11 residues. V lost 7 bases and J lost 16; bases outside the gene matches: 7. Germline values: CDR1 SQVTM, CDR2 ANQGSEA. The CDR3 sequence: CSGVLAGGQFF. The CDR3, as DNA: TGCAGCGGCGTACTAGCGGGAGGGCAATTCTTC.

The chain has TRBV15 and TRBJ2-3, with 7 bases identical to TRBD2. The CDR3 length is 15 residues. Losses at the gene ends were 3 bases for V and 2 bases for J; bases not matched to a gene: 5. Germline CDR1 is LNHNV and CDR2 is YYDKDF (reference sequence). The CDR3 sequence is CATSRRAGPTDTQYF. CDR3 in DNA: TGTGCCACCAGCAGGAGAGCGGGGCCCACAGATACGCAGTATTTT.

This rearrangement joins TRBV4-2 to TRBJ1-4, with D possibly TRBD1 on 6 matching bases. Germline V gives CDR1 LGHNA, CDR2 YNFKEQ. CDR3 length equals 18 residues. Between the trimmed V and J ends, which lost 0 bases and 8 bases, there was a span of 22 bases. CDR3 protein: CASSQEGDVTGYGEKLFF. The CDR3 DNA reads TGTGCCAGCAGCCAAGAGGGGGACGTTACAGGGTATGGGGAAAAACTGTTTTTT.

This clonotype was detected a few times. This chain links TRBV27 with TRBJ2-4; maybe TRBD1 (5 bases). Trimming stripped 0 bases from V and 12 bases from J, with 15 bases between. CDR1 is MNHEY, CDR2 SMNVEV, per germline (reference sequence). The CDR3 has 14 residues. CDR3 residues: CASSLSGRTSGQYF. CDR3 nucleotides: TGTGCCAGCAGTTTATCCGGCAGGACATCGGGTCAGTACTTC.

The chain carries TRBV27 and TRBJ2-1; D tentatively reads TRBD1 or TRBD2 (6 bases each). There are 16 residues in the CDR3. Between the trimmed V and J ends, which lost 2 bases and 4 bases, there was a span of 15 bases. Germline V gene data show CDR1 as MNHEY and CDR2 as SMNVEV (reference sequence). The CDR3 nucleotides read TGTGCCAGCAGTTTAAGGGGGGCAGGGCAATACAATGAGCAGTTCTTC. It is translated as CASSLRGAGQYNEQFF.

In this sample, this clonotype turned up many times. This chain uses TRBV10-3 with TRBJ1-2, with D maybe TRBD1 (6 bases). The CDR3 has 13 amino acids. Germline lookup yields CDR1 ENHRY and CDR2 SYGVKD. Trimming took off 3 bases at V and 8 bases at J, with 13 bases between the two ends. The CDR3 region is CAISEQGADGYTF. As DNA, the CDR3 is TGTGCCATCAGTGAACAGGGAGCAGACGGCTACACCTTC.

This sequence joins TRBV6-5 and TRBJ2-7; D could derive from TRBD1 or TRBD2 (5 bases each). CDR1 MNHEY and CDR2 SVGAGI come from the germline V gene. Trimming removed 1 base from V and 0 bases from J, with 22 bases in between. The CDR3 has 19 residues. Written as DNA, the CDR3 is TGTGCCAGCAGTTACTGGCCCGGGGCAGGACCCCATATCTCCTACGAGCAGTACTTC. Translating gives CASSYWPGAGPHISYEQYF.